This passage covers 28 T cell receptor beta chains from one sample sequenced in a study of T cell responses to AZD1222 COVID-19 vaccine. Sequenced by immunoSEQ multiplex PCR; TCRdb stores in-frame clones only, minus some. The sample carries around 270,000 clones, 90% to 95% recorded once. Sequencing used peripheral blood, obtained 28 days after the second AZD1222 dose. The receptors were sampled from an adult who received the AZD1222 COVID-19 vaccine.

The J gene is TRBJ2-7, the V gene TRBV15; the D is unclear. The CDR3 has 14 residues. In germline, CDR1 is LNHNV, CDR2 YYDKDF (reference sequence). Trimming took 0 bases from V and 0 from J, leaving 6 bases between them. For the CDR3, the DNA is TGTGCCACCAGCAGAGACGGTTTCTCCTACGAGCAGTACTTC. Protein sequence: CATSRDGFSYEQYF.

The rearrangement uses TRBV5-6 and TRBJ1-2, with D perhaps TRBD1 (6 bases). There are 14 residues in the CDR3. Germline CDR1 reads SGHDT; CDR2 reads YYEEEE. Trimming took 4 bases from V and 2 from J, leaving 12 bases between them. In DNA, the CDR3 is TGTGCCAGCAGCCCGGGGGGCGGAAACTATGGCTACACCTTC. This codes for CASSPGGGNYGYTF.

The CDR3, as DNA: TGTGCCAGCAGGGGGCTTTTGGATTCACCCCTCCACTTT. Translation gives CASRGLLDSPLHF. The rearrangement uses TRBV28 and TRBJ1-6, with D perhaps TRBD1 (5 bases). CDR3 length: 13 residues. The germline V gene encodes CDR1 MDHEN and CDR2 SYDVKM. Between the trimmed V and J ends, which lost 6 bases and 8 bases, there was a span of 11 bases. Full variable domain (missing parts from reference TRBV28 and TRBJ1-6): DVKVTQSSRYLVKRTGEKVFLECVQDMDHENMFWYRQDPGLGLRLIYFSYDVKMKEKGDIPEGYSVSREKKERFSLILESASTNQTSMYLCASRGLLDSPLHFGNGTRLTVT.

V is TRBV9 and J is TRBJ1-1, with 9 positions matching TRBD1. With 3 bases clipped from V and 11 bases from J, the junction kept 11 bases outside the gene matches. CDR3 size: 14 residues. Germline V gene lookup returns CDR1 SGDLS and CDR2 YYNGEE. Here the CDR3 reads CASSDGDRAGIAFF. The CDR3 bases are TGTGCCAGCAGCGATGGGGACAGGGCGGGGATTGCTTTCTTT.

V usage is TRBV2 and J usage is TRBJ1-4; D is unclear. CDR1 and CDR2 from the germline V gene are SNHLY and FYNNEI. The CDR3 is 16 amino acids. The V end was cut by 6 bases, the J end by 5 bases, with 19 bases between. The CDR3 DNA reads as TGTGCCAGCAGGACCGGGAGGACGACACCGAATGAAAAACTGTTTTTT. As protein: CASRTGRTTPNEKLFF.

This clone has just one count. The rearrangement uses TRBV15 and TRBJ2-3, with 9 bases matching TRBD2. J gave up 2 bases and V 0 bases, and 9 bases lay outside the gene matches. CDR3 size: 18 residues. Looked up from germline, CDR1 is LNHNV and CDR2 is YYDKDF (reference sequence). The CDR3 sequence is CATSRDMASGDATDTQYF. CDR3 in DNA: TGTGCCACCAGCAGAGATATGGCTAGCGGGGACGCCACAGATACGCAGTATTTT.

V and J are TRBV19 and TRBJ1-1; TRBD1 is a possible D gene (6 bases). V lost 5 bases to trimming and J lost 0 bases, with 10 bases between them. Germline CDR1 is LNHDA and CDR2 is SQIVND (reference sequence). There are 14 residues in the CDR3. The CDR3 here is CASSPGAVNTEAFF. CDR3 DNA: TGTGCCAGTAGTCCAGGGGCGGTGAACACTGAAGCTTTCTTT.

The genes are TRBV12-3 or TRBV12-4 and TRBJ2-3; D is ambiguous. V lost 2 bases, J lost 7 bases, and 7 bases lay in between. The CDR3 totals 12 residues. CDR3 region: CASSLLRNTQYF. CDR3 bases: TGTGCCAGCAGTTTATTAAGGAATACGCAGTATTTT.

This sequence joins TRBV20-1 and TRBJ2-5; no definite D call. The germline V gene has CDR1 DFQATT and CDR2 SNEGSKA (reference sequence). V was trimmed by 0 bases and J by 3 bases, leaving 2 bases between them. The length of the CDR3 is 11 residues. In DNA, the CDR3 is TGCAGTGCTAGAGACAAAGAGACCCAGTACTTC. Translating it yields CSARDKETQYF.

V usage is TRBV25-1 and J usage is TRBJ2-7, with D tentatively TRBD1 or TRBD2 (5 bases each). With 7 bases removed from V and 6 bases from J, the gap between germline ends came to 25 bases. The germline CDR1 and CDR2 sequences are MGHDK and SYGVNS. The CDR3 runs to 16 residues. The CDR3 here is CASNRMPHRDPSEQYF. DNA of the CDR3: TGTGCCAGCAACAGAATGCCGCACCGGGACCCCTCCGAGCAGTACTTC.

V is TRBV5-1 and J is TRBJ2-7, with 12 positions matching TRBD2. Trimming took 4 bases from V and 2 from J; bases not matched to a gene: 7. The CDR3 length is 16 residues. Germline V gives CDR1 SGHRS, CDR2 YFSETQ. CDR3 in DNA: TGCGCCAGCAGCCTTGTGACTAGCGGGAGCACCTACGAGCAGTACTTC. Encoded protein: CASSLVTSGSTYEQYF.

This clone was found many times. The V and J genes are TRBV5-1 and TRBJ1-1; 8 bases match TRBD1. Germline V gene lookup returns CDR1 SGHRS and CDR2 YFSETQ. The CDR3 consists of 15 residues. V shed 4 bases and J 3 bases; nucleotides not matched to a gene: 8. CDR3 sequence (DNA): TGCGCCAGCAGCCCGACAGGGGTGGAGGACACTGAAGCTTTCTTT. Its protein product is CASSPTGVEDTEAFF.

The V and J genes are TRBV4-3 and TRBJ2-1; D ambiguous. CDR3 length: 15 amino acids. Trimming removed 4 bases at V and 3 bases at J, with 13 bases between. Germline CDR1 LGHNA, CDR2 YSLEER. CDR3 DNA: TGCGCCAGCAGCCCACGAGGCGATTTCTACAATGAGCAGTTCTTC. This codes for CASSPRGDFYNEQFF.

The chain uses TRBV6-2 or TRBV6-3 and TRBJ1-2, with D possibly being TRBD1 (5 bases). CDR3 size: 14 residues. The germline V and J ends were trimmed by 5 bases and 8 bases, with 18 bases remaining between them. Germline CDR1 MNHEY, CDR2 SVGEGT. The CDR3 DNA reads as TGTGCCAGCAGTAACACTGGGCCGCAGGGAGGCTACACCTTC. It encodes CASSNTGPQGGYTF.

V usage is TRBV18 and J usage is TRBJ2-3, with 8 bases that match TRBD1. J was trimmed by 0 bases and V by 6 bases; bases with no gene match: 8. The CDR3 consists of 16 residues. CDR1 KGHSH and CDR2 LQKENI come from the germline V gene. The CDR3 sequence: CASSPRTGPSTDTQYF. As DNA, the CDR3 is TGTGCCAGCTCTCCCCGGACAGGGCCTAGCACAGATACGCAGTATTTT.

The CDR3 sequence is CASSLGGTSVFEQYF. The CDR3 nucleotides are TGTGCCAGCAGCTTAGGCGGGACTAGCGTCTTCGAGCAGTACTTC. This chain links TRBV7-2 with TRBJ2-7, with 10 bases matching TRBD2. The CDR3 runs to 15 residues. J gave up 6 bases and V 1 base, and 6 bases lay outside the gene matches. CDR1 is SGHTA, CDR2 FQGNSA, per germline.

This chain links TRBV5-1 with TRBJ2-2, with no clear D. Germline assignment: CDR1 SGHRS and CDR2 YFSETQ. V was trimmed by 2 bases and J by 6 bases, leaving 11 bases between them. The CDR3 is 14 residues long. CDR3 sequence reads: CASSFGERPGELFF. The CDR3 DNA sequence: TGCGCCAGCAGCTTTGGGGAAAGGCCCGGGGAGCTGTTTTTT.

The chain recombines TRBV5-4 with TRBJ1-2; D perhaps matches TRBD1 (6 bases). Germline V CDR1 and CDR2: SGHNT, YYREEE (reference sequence). Trimming stripped 0 bases from V and 0 bases from J, with 12 bases between. The length of the CDR3 is 16 residues. The CDR3 protein is CASSLVTGGANYGYTF. DNA for the CDR3: TGTGCCAGCAGCTTGGTGACAGGAGGAGCTAACTATGGCTACACCTTC.

The chain couples TRBV5-1 to TRBJ1-2; 10 bases map to TRBD1. The CDR3 sequence is 15 residues long. V shed 4 bases and J 3 bases; nucleotides not matched to a gene: 6. CDR1 and CDR2 (germline): SGHRS, YFSETQ. The CDR3 loop is CASSDPTGGDYGYTF. Here the CDR3 DNA reads TGCGCCAGCAGCGACCCGACAGGGGGCGACTATGGCTACACCTTC.

This chain links TRBV24-1 with TRBJ1-5; TRBD1 might be the D (6 bases). The CDR3 runs to 12 residues. The germline CDR1 and CDR2 sequences are KGHDR and SFDVKD. V shed 4 bases and J shed 6 bases, with 6 bases lying between them. In DNA form, the CDR3 reads TGTGCCACCAGTGAAGGGGGTCAGCCCCAGCATTTT. Its protein is CATSEGGQPQHF.

The rearrangement joins TRBV15 to TRBJ2-6, with D perhaps matching TRBD1 or TRBD2 (5 bases each). Trimming removed 5 bases from V and 0 bases from J, with 11 bases in between. The CDR3 covers 16 residues. Germline V CDR1 and CDR2: LNHNV, YYDKDF (reference sequence). This CDR3 reads CATSEGTDSGANVLTF. CDR3 sequence (DNA): TGTGCCACCAGCGAAGGGACCGACTCTGGGGCCAACGTCCTGACTTTC. Based on the CDR3 plus reference TRBV15 and TRBJ2-6, the full variable domain is DAMVIQNPRYQVTQFGKPVTLSCSQTLNHNVMYWYQQKSSQAPKLLFHYYDKDFNNEADTPDNFQSRRPNTSFCFLDIRSPGLGDTAMYLCATSEGTDSGANVLTFGAGSRLTVL.

The chain combines TRBV5-1 with TRBJ1-1; 8 nucleotides agree with TRBD1. The CDR3 runs to 13 residues. With 4 bases clipped from V and 5 bases from J, the junction kept 4 bases outside the gene matches. Germline CDR1 is SGHRS and CDR2 is YFSETQ. In DNA, the CDR3 is TGCGCCAGCAGCCCCGACAGGGGAACTGAAGCTTTCTTT. This encodes CASSPDRGTEAFF.

The chain couples TRBV7-2 to TRBJ1-3; D is uncertain. CDR3 length: 14 amino acids. Germline V gene sequence: CDR1 SGHTA, CDR2 FQGNSA. The V end lost 5 bases, the J end lost 1 base, and 9 bases lay between the germline ends. CDR3: CASSERHSGNTIYF. In nucleotides, the CDR3 is TGTGCCAGCAGCGAAAGACATTCTGGAAACACCATATATTTT.

The J gene is TRBJ2-1, the V gene TRBV7-3, with 14 bases fitting TRBD2. Germline-derived CDR1 and CDR2 are SGHTA and FQGTGA. The CDR3 is made up of 16 amino acids. The V segment lost 3 bases and the J segment 4 bases; nucleotides outside the gene matches: 2. This CDR3 reads CASSFGTSGGYNEQFF. CDR3 DNA sequence: TGTGCCAGCAGCTTCGGGACTAGCGGGGGATACAATGAGCAGTTCTTC.

V and J are TRBV24-1 and TRBJ1-1, with a tentative D call TRBD1 (5 bases). V dropped 3 bases and J dropped 4 bases, with 8 bases sitting between them. Germline V gives CDR1 KGHDR, CDR2 SFDVKD. The CDR3 has 13 residues. The CDR3 sequence: CATSDPGRTEAFF. The DNA for the CDR3 is TGTGCCACCAGTGATCCGGGACGCACTGAAGCTTTCTTT.

V and J are TRBV18 and TRBJ1-5, with a tentative D call TRBD1 (6 bases). From germline, CDR1 is KGHSH and CDR2 LQKENI. The V end lost 2 bases, the J end lost 6 bases, and 17 bases lay between the germline ends. This CDR3 has 16 amino acids. The CDR3 sequence: CASSPEAPGGGQPQHF. The CDR3 coding sequence is TGTGCCAGCTCACCAGAGGCGCCCGGAGGGGGTCAGCCCCAGCATTTT.

The J gene is TRBJ2-1, the V gene TRBV4-3, with TRBD2 matching 8 bases. Germline CDR1 and CDR2: LGHNA and YSLEER. The junction had 2 bases not matched to a gene; V was cut back by 0 bases and J by 1 base. The CDR3 length is 16 residues. This CDR3 is CASSQDTGGSYNEQFF. The CDR3 DNA is TGCGCCAGCAGCCAAGATACGGGGGGGTCCTACAATGAGCAGTTCTTC.

This chain joins TRBV5-6 and TRBJ1-6; 8 bases match TRBD1. The CDR3 has 16 amino acids. V was pared by 2 bases and J by 7 bases, with 8 bases of the junction left unmatched. CDR1 is SGHDT, CDR2 YYEEEE, per germline. CDR3 sequence (DNA): TGTGCCAGCAGCTTCACTGGACAGGGTAGGAATTCACCCCTCCACTTT. Translation gives CASSFTGQGRNSPLHF.